This T cell receptor (beta chain) was identified during a study of cytomegalovirus exposure and HLA in healthy donors. Regarding the study as a whole: The classifier, whose performance was assessed in both the original and validation cohorts, reportedly diagnosed cytomegalovirus status with high specificity and sensitivity. Roughly uniform depth of sequencing across donors was assumed in presence/absence analyses. In an earlier analysis, productive rearrangement rates for most beta V segments clustered near 87% or 30%. Many donors shared some public TCRs, even though most TCR sequences were rare.

PCR involved 60 Vbeta and 13 Jbeta primers. Method: immunoSEQ multiplex PCR; TCRdb's copy keeps in-frame clones and lacks some. This repertoire includes under 250,000 clones. Germline-derived CDR1 and CDR2 are SEHNR and FQNEAQ (reference sequence). The CDR3 is 15 amino acids. The ends lost 4 bases at V and 0 bases at J; junction bases unmatched: 5. Points on this clone: Its cognate antigen is unknown.

The sequenced sample consisted of PBMCs. The receptor comes from a girl aged 2-10 years in good health and CMV-seropositive. The chain couples TRBV7-9 to TRBJ2-7; TRBD2 matches at 8 bases. The DNA for the CDR3 is TGTGCCAGCAGCTATACTAGCGGAAACTCCTACGAGCAGTACTTC. Translating it yields CASSYTSGNSYEQYF.